This TCR beta chain was obtained from a study of T-cell memory formation after mild COVID-19. Study-wide background: Each donor largely had its own TCR clusters.

TCRdb fed the 5' RACE reads into MiXCR, producing one record per CDR3 protein. The sample lists 250,000 to 400,000 distinct CDR3 sequences, approximately 15% occurring once. In this sample, this clonotype turned up a few times. The CDR3 runs to 14 residues. J was trimmed by 4 bases and V by 8 bases; bases with no gene match: 11. From germline, CDR1 is SGHAT and CDR2 FQNNGV. The receptor was derived from a man aged 18 to 30 who had mild COVID-19 (a few samples of this study predate the infection). Cell type and time point are not known. Sequenced material: PBMCs or a T cell subset sorted from them (not recorded which). V gene TRBV11-2 combines with J gene TRBJ2-7; 7 positions agree with TRBD1. The CDR3 DNA reads as TGTGCCAGCGGTACCCGACAGGGTTTTTACGAGCAGTACTTC. The encoded protein is CASGTRQGFYEQYF.